This is a list of T cell receptor beta chains from one sample in a study of regulatory T cells in long-lasting Graves disease. TCRdb independently ran MiXCR on the multiplex PCR reads; one entry per CDR3 protein. The profile shows hundreds of thousands of distinct CDR3 sequences, 12% of them singletons. This sample was also put to use in a study of T cells in Graves' hyperthyroidism and ophthalmopathy.

The sequenced sample was peripheral blood mononuclear cells (PBMCs), obtained at new diagnosis, from a patient treated with antithyroid drugs. The receptors originated from a woman aged 25-40 years with Graves disease. Both conserved end residues are part of each CDR3. The D gene is left open where the match is weak. Size tells how often a clone was seen (once, few, many) or the class of an expanded clone, and some rows leave it out.

D gene	V gene	J gene	clone size	CDR3 protein	CDR3 DNA
NA	TRBV19	TRBJ1-1	NA	CASRSPSKNTEAFF	TGTGCCTCCCGGAGCCCGTCGAAGAACACTGAAGCTTTCTTT
TRBD2	TRBV19	TRBJ2-2	many	CASSTGLVVGELFF	TGTGCCAGTAGCACGGGACTAGTTGTCGGGGAGCTGTTTTTT
TRBD1	TRBV30	TRBJ2-5	many	CAWSVDRGQAGTQYF	TGTGCCTGGAGTGTGGACAGGGGGCAGGCTGGCACCCAGTACTTC
NA	TRBV6-2/TRBV6-3	TRBJ2-3	many	CASSERARLSTDTQYF	TGTGCCAGCAGTGAAAGGGCGCGCCTCAGCACAGATACGCAGTATTTT
TRBD1	TRBV19	TRBJ2-7	few	CASSSFYRGRYEQYF	TGTGCCAGTAGTAGCTTCTACAGGGGTCGGTACGAGCAGTACTTC
NA	TRBV10-2	TRBJ2-7	few	CASSEVGDEQYF	TGCGCCAGCAGTGAGGTGGGGGACGAGCAGTACTTC
TRBD2	TRBV9	TRBJ2-1	many	CASSVGSGSEQFF	TGTGCCAGCAGCGTAGGTAGCGGGTCCGAGCAGTTCTTC
NA	TRBV27	TRBJ1-2	few	CASRGTRGASEGYTF	TGTGCCAGCAGAGGTACTAGGGGGGCATCAGAAGGCTACACCTTC
NA	TRBV11-2	TRBJ2-6	NA	CASSLGTATLVGANVLTF	TGTGCCAGCAGCTTAGGGACAGCTACACTTGTCGGGGCCAACGTCCTGACTTTC
TRBD1	TRBV4-3	TRBJ1-6	many	CASSHGQGPNSPLHF	TGCGCCAGCAGCCATGGACAGGGACCCAATTCACCCCTCCACTTT
NA	TRBV20-1	TRBJ2-3	many	CSAPHRPSTDTQYF	TGCAGTGCTCCTCATAGACCTAGCACAGATACGCAGTATTTT
TRBD2	TRBV10-3	TRBJ2-1	many	CAISVRSSGGISYNEQFF	TGTGCCATCAGTGTCCGGTCTAGCGGGGGGATCTCCTACAATGAGCAGTTCTTC
TRBD2	TRBV5-1	TRBJ2-7	many	CASSRGLVYEQYF	TGCGCCAGCAGCCGGGGACTAGTCTACGAGCAGTACTTC